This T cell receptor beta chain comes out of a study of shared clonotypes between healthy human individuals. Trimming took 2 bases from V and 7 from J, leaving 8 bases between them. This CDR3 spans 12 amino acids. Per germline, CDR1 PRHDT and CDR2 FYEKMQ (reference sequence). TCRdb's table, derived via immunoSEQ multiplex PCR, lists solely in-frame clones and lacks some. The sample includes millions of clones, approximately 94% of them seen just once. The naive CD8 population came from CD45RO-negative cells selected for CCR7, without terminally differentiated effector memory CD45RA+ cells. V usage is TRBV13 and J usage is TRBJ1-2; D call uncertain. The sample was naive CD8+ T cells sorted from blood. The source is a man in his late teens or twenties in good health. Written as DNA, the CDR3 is TGTGCCAGCAGCTTAACCGGAAGTGGCTACACCTTC. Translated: CASSLTGSGYTF.